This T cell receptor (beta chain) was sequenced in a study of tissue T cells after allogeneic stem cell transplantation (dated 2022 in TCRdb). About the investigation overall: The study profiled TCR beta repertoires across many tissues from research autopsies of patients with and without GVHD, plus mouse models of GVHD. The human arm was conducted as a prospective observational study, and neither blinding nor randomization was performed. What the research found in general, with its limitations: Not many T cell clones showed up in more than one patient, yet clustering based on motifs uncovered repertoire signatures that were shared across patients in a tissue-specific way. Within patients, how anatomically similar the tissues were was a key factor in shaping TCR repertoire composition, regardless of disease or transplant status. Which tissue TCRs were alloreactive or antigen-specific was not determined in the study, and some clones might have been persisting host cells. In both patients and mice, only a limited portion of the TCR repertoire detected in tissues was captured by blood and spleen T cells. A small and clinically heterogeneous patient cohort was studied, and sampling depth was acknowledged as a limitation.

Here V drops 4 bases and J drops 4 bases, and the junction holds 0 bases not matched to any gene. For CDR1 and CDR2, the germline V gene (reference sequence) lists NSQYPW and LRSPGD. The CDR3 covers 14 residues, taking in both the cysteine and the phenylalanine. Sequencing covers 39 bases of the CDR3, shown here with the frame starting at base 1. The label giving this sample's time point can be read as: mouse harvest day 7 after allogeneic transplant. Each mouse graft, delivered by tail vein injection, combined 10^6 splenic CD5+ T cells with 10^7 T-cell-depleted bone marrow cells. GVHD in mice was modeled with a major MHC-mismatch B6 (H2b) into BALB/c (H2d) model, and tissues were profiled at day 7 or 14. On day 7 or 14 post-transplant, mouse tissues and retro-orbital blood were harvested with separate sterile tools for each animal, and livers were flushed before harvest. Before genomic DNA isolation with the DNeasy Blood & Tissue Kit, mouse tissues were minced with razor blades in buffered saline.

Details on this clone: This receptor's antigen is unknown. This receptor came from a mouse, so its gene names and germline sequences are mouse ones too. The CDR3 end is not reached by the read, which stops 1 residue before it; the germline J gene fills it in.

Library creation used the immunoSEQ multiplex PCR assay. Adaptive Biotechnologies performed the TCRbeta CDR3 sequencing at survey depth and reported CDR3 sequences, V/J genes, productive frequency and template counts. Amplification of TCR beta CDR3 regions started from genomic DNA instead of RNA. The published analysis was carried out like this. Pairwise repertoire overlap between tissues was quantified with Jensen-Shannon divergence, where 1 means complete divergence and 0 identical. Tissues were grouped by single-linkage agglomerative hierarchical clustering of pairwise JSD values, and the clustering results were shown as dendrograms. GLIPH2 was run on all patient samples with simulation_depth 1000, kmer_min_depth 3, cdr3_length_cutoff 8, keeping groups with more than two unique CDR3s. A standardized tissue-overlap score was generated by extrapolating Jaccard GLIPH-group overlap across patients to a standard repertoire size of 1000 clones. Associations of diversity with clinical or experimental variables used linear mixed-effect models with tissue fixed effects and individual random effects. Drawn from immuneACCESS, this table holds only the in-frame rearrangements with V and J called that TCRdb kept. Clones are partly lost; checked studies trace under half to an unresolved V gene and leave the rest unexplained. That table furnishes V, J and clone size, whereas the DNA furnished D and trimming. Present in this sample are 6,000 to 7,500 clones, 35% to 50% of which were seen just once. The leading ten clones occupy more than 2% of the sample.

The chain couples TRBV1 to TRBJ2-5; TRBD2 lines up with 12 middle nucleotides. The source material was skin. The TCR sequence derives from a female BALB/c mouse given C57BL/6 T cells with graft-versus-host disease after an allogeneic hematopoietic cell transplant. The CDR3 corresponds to CTCSGTGGEDTQYF. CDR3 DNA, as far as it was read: TGCACCTGCAGTGGGACTGGGGGGGAAGACACCCAGTAC.